Following are 30 T cell receptor beta chains from one sample sequenced in a study of blood T cell repertoires in COVID-19. Sequencing was performed with immunoSEQ multiplex PCR; in TCRdb, only in-frame clones are kept and a portion is missing. The top ten hold approximately 1.6% of the sample, which has a few hundred thousand clones, 88% seen once. The sequencing sample was made of peripheral blood. The receptors were sampled from a woman in her thirties with COVID-19, enrolled during active disease.

The chain employs TRBV7-8 and TRBJ2-3; 7 bases fit TRBD2. V gave up 4 bases and J gave up 0 bases; unmatched junction bases: 7. Germline values: CDR1 SGHVS, CDR2 FQNEAQ. CDR3 length: 16 residues. The CDR3 nucleotides are TGTGCCAGCAGCTGGGATCCTAGCGGTAGCACAGATACGCAGTATTTT. It is translated as CASSWDPSGSTDTQYF.

The chain recombines TRBV25-1 with TRBJ2-1; no reliable D call. This CDR3 has 13 residues. Germline values: CDR1 MGHDK, CDR2 SYGVNS. The V gene lost 1 base and the J gene lost 9 bases, with 10 bases spanning the gap. CDR3 region: CASSELVEIEQFF. The CDR3 DNA reads TGTGCCAGCAGTGAATTGGTAGAAATTGAGCAGTTCTTC.

The chain is built from TRBV5-1 and TRBJ2-4; 13 bases are shared with TRBD2. After removal of 9 bases from V and 4 bases from J, the junction contained 13 bases not matched to a gene. This CDR3 has 17 amino acids. CDR1 SGHRS and CDR2 YFSETQ come from the germline V gene. The CDR3 here is CATWTSGGHKRKNIQYF. CDR3 DNA: TGCGCCACCTGGACTAGCGGGGGCCACAAAAGAAAAAACATTCAGTACTTC.

The sample holds one count of this clone. In nucleotides, the CDR3 is TGCGCCAGCAGTCCGACCGGGACAGCTTACAATGAGCAGTTCTTC. Translation: CASSPTGTAYNEQFF. V gene TRBV5-1 combines with J gene TRBJ2-1; TRBD1 agrees at 7 bases. V dropped 5 bases and J dropped 4; count of bases not matched to a gene: 9. CDR3 length equals 15 residues. CDR1 and CDR2 (germline): SGHRS, YFSETQ.

The count of this clone is one. The chain combines TRBV5-1 with TRBJ1-6; D not certain. Trimming pared 0 bases from V and 7 bases from J, leaving 11 bases between. The CDR3 is 15 amino acids. Germline CDR1 SGHRS, CDR2 YFSETQ. In DNA form, the CDR3 reads TGCGCCAGCAGCTTGGACAGAGCGGGCAATTCACCCCTCCACTTT. It encodes CASSLDRAGNSPLHF.

V and J are TRBV7-3 and TRBJ2-1, with TRBD2 matching over 8 bases. The V segment lost 6 bases and the J segment 1 base; nucleotides outside the gene matches: 2. Looked up from germline, CDR1 is SGHTA and CDR2 is FQGTGA. The CDR3 spans 14 residues. The DNA for the CDR3 is TGTGCCAGCAGGGTAGCGGGGTCCTACAATGAGCAGTTCTTC. This sequence encodes CASRVAGSYNEQFF.

The chain has TRBV19 and TRBJ1-1; a weak D match, TRBD1 (6 bases). Deletions cut 9 bases from V and 4 bases from J, with 15 bases between. Germline-derived CDR1 and CDR2 are LNHDA and SQIVND (reference sequence). There are 13 residues in the CDR3. CDR3 amino acids: CASHRELGTEAFF. CDR3 nucleotides: TGTGCCAGCCACAGGGAACTGGGCACTGAAGCTTTCTTT.

The chain joins TRBV7-2 to TRBJ2-1; D is ambiguous. The CDR3 loop spans 12 amino acids. Trimming removed 2 bases from V and 9 bases from J, with 8 bases in between. Germline values: CDR1 SGHTA, CDR2 FQGNSA. The CDR3 DNA is TGTGCCAGCAGCTTACTACTAACTGAGCAGTTCTTC. It translates to CASSLLLTEQFF.

As DNA, the CDR3 is TGTGCCAGCAGTTACTTTGGACAGGGGTTCAATCAGCCCCAGCATTTT. Amino acids: CASSYFGQGFNQPQHF. The rearrangement joins TRBV6-2 or TRBV6-3 to TRBJ1-5; 9 bases are shared with TRBD1. The CDR3 has 16 residues. Trimming removed 1 base from V and 3 bases from J; junction bases left unmatched: 4. Germline loops: CDR1 MNHEY, CDR2 SVGEGT.

This sequence joins TRBV7-9 and TRBJ2-3; 9 bases align to TRBD1. Germline values: CDR1 SEHNR, CDR2 FQNEAQ (reference sequence). The CDR3 is 15 residues long. The J segment lost 5 bases and the V segment lost 4 bases, leaving 7 bases of the junction unmatched. The CDR3 loop reads CASSYRDRALDTQYF. The CDR3 region has the DNA TGTGCCAGCAGCTACCGGGACAGGGCCTTAGATACGCAGTATTTT.

The V call is TRBV5-1, the J call TRBJ1-2; 12 positions agree with TRBD1. V was clipped by 4 bases and J by 4 bases; unmatched bases: 8. The germline V gene encodes CDR1 SGHRS and CDR2 YFSETQ. The CDR3 has 16 residues. CDR3 loop: CASSQAGTGGSYGYTF. The DNA of the CDR3 is TGCGCCAGCAGCCAGGCTGGGACAGGGGGCTCCTATGGCTACACCTTC.

The chain is built from TRBV18 and TRBJ1-1, with D perhaps matching TRBD1 (5 bases). This CDR3 comprises 15 residues. V gave up 2 bases and J gave up 2 bases, with 12 bases separating them. Germline V gene data show CDR1 as KGHSH and CDR2 as LQKENI. The CDR3 is CASSPNDSPNTEAFF. The CDR3 DNA is TGTGCCAGCTCACCAAACGACAGCCCAAACACTGAAGCTTTCTTT.

The chain carries TRBV3-1 (or the pseudogene TRBV3-2) and TRBJ1-2; D possibly corresponds to TRBD1 (6 bases). The germline gives CDR1 LGHDT, CDR2 YNNKEL (reference sequence). V gave up 2 bases and J gave up 4 bases, with 20 bases separating them. This CDR3 is 17 amino acids long. The DNA of the CDR3 is TGTGCCAGCAGCCAAACTTCCCCCGGGACAATATTCTATGGCTACACCTTC. Translating gives CASSQTSPGTIFYGYTF.

This chain joins TRBV3-1 (or the pseudogene TRBV3-2) and TRBJ1-2, with TRBD1 identical over 7 bases. The CDR3 totals 14 residues. CDR1 and CDR2 (germline): LGHDT, YNNKEL (reference sequence). Losses at the gene ends were 1 base for V and 1 base for J; bases not matched to a gene: 0. CDR3 DNA: TGTGCCAGCAGCCAAGGACAGGGTAACTATGGCTACACCTTC. This encodes CASSQGQGNYGYTF.

The rearrangement links TRBV3-1 (or the pseudogene TRBV3-2) to TRBJ1-2; unclear D gene. Germline V gene data show CDR1 as LGHDT and CDR2 as YNNKEL (reference sequence). Trimming took 0 bases from V and 7 from J, leaving 6 bases between them. The CDR3 is 12 residues long. Here the CDR3 reads CASSQESSGYTF. The DNA for the CDR3 is TGTGCCAGCAGCCAAGAATCCAGTGGCTACACCTTC.

The chain employs TRBV27 and TRBJ1-2, with D perhaps TRBD1 (5 bases). The CDR3 loop spans 17 amino acids. Trimming cost V 0 bases and J 5 bases, with 19 bases left between them. Germline values: CDR1 MNHEY, CDR2 SMNVEV (reference sequence). CDR3 region: CASSLSGGPDRRYGYTF. In DNA, the CDR3 is TGTGCCAGCAGTTTATCGGGGGGACCCGATCGAAGATATGGCTACACCTTC.

The rearrangement uses TRBV5-5 and TRBJ1-6; D unclear. The CDR3 is made up of 15 amino acids. The V and J ends lost 0 bases and 7 bases respectively, with 11 bases between them. Germline CDR1 SGHKS, CDR2 YYEKEE (reference sequence). CDR3 nucleotide sequence: TGTGCCAGCAGCTTGGGTCCTCCGGGGAATTCACCCCTCCACTTT. This encodes CASSLGPPGNSPLHF. The full variable domain, with the rest looked up from reference TRBV5-5 and TRBJ1-6, is DAGVTQSPTHLIKTRGQQVTLRCSPISGHKSVSWYQQVLGQGPQFIFQYYEKEERGRGNFPDRFSARQFPNYSSELNVNALLLGDSALYLCASSLGPPGNSPLHFGNGTRLTVT.

The DNA of the CDR3 is TGTGCCAGCAGCCCCGTGATAGCGGGGGTCGAAAAACTGTTTTTT. Translation gives CASSPVIAGVEKLFF. The chain links TRBV6-5 to TRBJ1-4, with D possibly TRBD1 on 5 matching bases. V gave up 6 bases and J gave up 8 bases, with 19 bases separating them. Per germline, CDR1 MNHEY and CDR2 SVGAGI. The length of the CDR3 is 15 residues.

This clone has only one observation. The gene calls are TRBV27 and TRBJ1-6; no reliable D call. Trimming shortened V by 5 bases and J by 6 bases, and 14 bases separated the two germline ends. The CDR3 contains 15 residues. Germline V CDR1 and CDR2: MNHEY, SMNVEV (reference sequence). CDR3 amino acids: CASSRGTAGNSPLHF. Here the CDR3 DNA reads TGTGCCAGCAGTCGAGGAACTGCCGGTAATTCACCCCTCCACTTT.

CDR3 coding DNA: TGTGCCAGCAGTCCATTAGGGGACTACCTTTATGGCTACACCTTC. As protein: CASSPLGDYLYGYTF. V gene TRBV28 combines with J gene TRBJ1-2; the D gene is possibly TRBD1 (5 bases). The CDR3 sequence is 15 residues long. The V end was cut by 5 bases, the J end by 5 bases, with 18 bases between. CDR1 MDHEN and CDR2 SYDVKM come from the germline V gene.

V gene TRBV28 combines with J gene TRBJ1-4; D gene ambiguous. Germline V gene sequence: CDR1 MDHEN, CDR2 SYDVKM. Trimming stripped 2 bases from V and 0 bases from J, with 10 bases between. The CDR3 contains 16 residues. The CDR3 reads CASSLRQAATNEKLFF. CDR3 nucleotides: TGTGCCAGCAGTTTACGGCAGGCAGCAACTAATGAAAAACTGTTTTTT. Using reference TRBV28 and TRBJ1-4 for the parts outside the CDR3, the full variable domain is DVKVTQSSRYLVKRTGEKVFLECVQDMDHENMFWYRQDPGLGLRLIYFSYDVKMKEKGDIPEGYSVSREKKERFSLILESASTNQTSMYLCASSLRQAATNEKLFFGSGTQLSVL.

The chain is built from TRBV11-3 and TRBJ1-5, with D possibly being TRBD1 (6 bases). The V gene's germline CDR1 is SGHNT and CDR2 YENEEA. V lost 3 bases to trimming and J lost 3 bases, with 18 bases between them. The CDR3 has 17 amino acids. The CDR3 spells CASSLKLGQLHNQPQHF. The CDR3 coding sequence is TGTGCCAGCAGCTTGAAATTGGGACAACTACACAATCAGCCCCAGCATTTT.

The rearrangement uses TRBV12-5 and TRBJ1-1; TRBD1 matches at 7 bases. The V gene's germline CDR1 is LGHNT and CDR2 FRNRAP. The junction had 8 bases not matched to a gene; V was cut back by 0 bases and J by 4 bases. The CDR3 is 16 amino acids. The CDR3 loop is CASGLVVRGLGTEAFF. The CDR3, as DNA: TGTGCTAGTGGTTTGGTAGTAAGGGGGCTTGGCACTGAAGCTTTCTTT.

This chain uses TRBV19 with TRBJ1-2, with D possibly matching TRBD1 (5 bases). This CDR3 has 12 amino acids. Germline values: CDR1 LNHDA, CDR2 SQIVND (reference sequence). V lost 7 bases and J 2 bases, leaving 8 bases between the germline ends. The CDR3 coding sequence is TGTGCCAGTACGAAGGGGAACTATGGCTACACCTTC. This encodes CASTKGNYGYTF.

The chain joins TRBV27 to TRBJ1-6; weak D call: TRBD1 (6 bases). The germline V gene has CDR1 MNHEY and CDR2 SMNVEV (reference sequence). This CDR3 region has 14 residues. The V end lost 6 bases, the J end lost 7 bases, and 13 bases lay between the germline ends. The DNA for the CDR3 is TGTGCCAGCAGGGGGAACAGGGAAAATTCACCCCTCCACTTT. Its protein product is CASRGNRENSPLHF.

This sequence joins TRBV9 and TRBJ1-2; no firm D call. The CDR3 runs 16 residues. Germline CDR1 reads SGDLS; CDR2 reads YYNGEE. Trimming shortened V by 5 bases and J by 0 bases, and 17 bases separated the two germline ends. The CDR3 is CASSANMGRANYGYTF. The CDR3 DNA follows: TGTGCCAGCAGTGCAAATATGGGCAGAGCTAACTATGGCTACACCTTC.

This clone was found a few times. The chain combines TRBV5-4 with TRBJ2-1; TRBD2 matches 11 bases. V shed 4 bases, J shed 4 bases, and the junction held 7 bases outside the gene matches. The CDR3 is 16 residues long. CDR1 and CDR2 from the germline V gene are SGHNT and YYREEE (reference sequence). The CDR3 reads CASSHPLAGGYNEQFF. The CDR3 coding sequence is TGTGCCAGCAGCCATCCCCTAGCGGGGGGATACAATGAGCAGTTCTTC.

The rearrangement joins TRBV14 to TRBJ2-5; possibly TRBD1 for D (5 bases). CDR1 is SGHDN and CDR2 is FVKESK in the germline V gene. V lost 2 bases to trimming and J lost 3 bases, with 13 bases between them. CDR3 length: 15 residues. The CDR3 spells CASSQYKTEKETQYF. The CDR3 coding sequence is TGTGCCAGCAGCCAATATAAGACAGAAAAAGAGACCCAGTACTTC.

This clone appeared once. The V gene is TRBV6-5, the J gene TRBJ1-1, with D perhaps matching TRBD1 (5 bases). This CDR3 spans 15 amino acids. V was shortened by 0 bases and J by 4 bases, with 12 bases between the two germline ends. Germline CDR1 is MNHEY and CDR2 is SVGAGI. CDR3 bases: TGTGCCAGCAGTTACTCGTTCCAGGGCGGCACTGAAGCTTTCTTT. Protein: CASSYSFQGGTEAFF.

The gene calls are TRBV28 and TRBJ1-5; D is undetermined. Germline V gives CDR1 MDHEN, CDR2 SYDVKM. The CDR3 covers 11 residues. V was trimmed by 6 bases and J by 8 bases, leaving 8 bases between them. The CDR3 DNA reads as TGTGCCAGCAGCCGTATCGAGCCCCAGCATTTT. As protein: CASSRIEPQHF.